The clone carrying this TCR beta chain has only one observation. Other DNA sequences in the sample encode the same CDR3. These data come from a study of blood T cell repertoires in COVID-19. Overall study context: COVID-19 samples collected from the United States, Italy and Spain covered acute and convalescent phases.

Per the study methods: Reference gene primers were amplified, and this amplification served to estimate nucleated cell counts. Generated by immunoSEQ multiplex PCR, the TCRdb table keeps only in-frame clones and is missing some. That table gives V, J and clone size, and the DNA gave D and trimming. The sample has some 70,000 clones; approximately 83% are singletons. The source of this sequence is a woman in her sixties with acute or convalescent COVID-19. Sequenced input: peripheral blood.

CDR3 sequence (DNA): TGTGCCAGCAGTGAAGCCCGGTATAATTCACCCCTCCACTTT. It translates to CASSEARYNSPLHF. This chain uses TRBV2 with TRBJ1-6; D is undetermined. The CDR3 runs 14 residues. The V end was cut by 0 bases, the J end by 4 bases, with 4 bases between. The germline gives CDR1 SNHLY, CDR2 FYNNEI. Variable domain in full (rest from reference TRBV2 and TRBJ1-6): EPEVTQTPSHQVTQMGQEVILRCVPISNHLYFYWYRQILGQKVEFLVSFYNNEISEKSEIFDDQFSVERPDGSNFTLKIRSTKLEDSAMYFCASSEARYNSPLHFGNGTRLTVT.